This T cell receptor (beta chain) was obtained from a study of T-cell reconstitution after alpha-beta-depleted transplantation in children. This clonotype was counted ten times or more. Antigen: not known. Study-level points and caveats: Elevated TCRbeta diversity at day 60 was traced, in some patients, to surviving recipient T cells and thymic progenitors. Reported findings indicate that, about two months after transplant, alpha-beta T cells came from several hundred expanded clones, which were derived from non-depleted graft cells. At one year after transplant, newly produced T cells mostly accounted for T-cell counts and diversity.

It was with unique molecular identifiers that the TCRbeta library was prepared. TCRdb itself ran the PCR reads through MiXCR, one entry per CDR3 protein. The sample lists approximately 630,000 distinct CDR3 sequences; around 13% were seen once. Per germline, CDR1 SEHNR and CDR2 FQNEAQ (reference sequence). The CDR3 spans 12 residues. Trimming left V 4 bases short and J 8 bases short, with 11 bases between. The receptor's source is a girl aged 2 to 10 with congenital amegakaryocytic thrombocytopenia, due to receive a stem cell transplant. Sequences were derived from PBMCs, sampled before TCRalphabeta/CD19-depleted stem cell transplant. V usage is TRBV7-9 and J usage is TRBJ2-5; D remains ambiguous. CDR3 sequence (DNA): TGTGCCAGCAGCTCCCGTTGGGCTACCCAGTACTTC. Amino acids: CASSSRWATQYF.